The T cell receptor (beta chain) described here comes from a study of shared clonotypes between healthy human individuals (dated by TCRdb to about 2020). Regarding the complete study: A few men and two women, aged 18 to 49 years, made up the cohort. For each donor, CD4 naive and CD4 memory were each run on three plates, CD8 naive on two plates, and CD8 memory on one plate. Between about 0.9 and 10 billion PBMCs per donor were obtained by leukapheresis. The study deeply sequenced blood TCR repertoires of about 5 healthy adults to estimate repertoire size and the extent of clonotype sharing between individuals. Different laboratories and diverse techniques were used to prepare libraries and sequence TCR repertoires, to increase sequencing depth and limit assay-specific biases.

For the CD8 naive samples, CD45RO-negative cells were positively selected for CCR7, yielding a CD45RA+CCR7+ population from which TemRA cells were excluded. Healthy HIV-negative adults with no recently reported acute infections or vaccinations were included as donors. Every donor was a Caucasian adult living in Nashville, Tennessee, USA. Blood was obtained by leukapheresis, after which PBMCs were separated by Ficoll-Histopaque density gradient centrifugation and cryopreserved in liquid nitrogen vapor phase. Analytical flow cytometry was used to check the purity and quantity of each magnetically sorted T cell population. From each sorted fraction, genomic DNA was isolated and quantified by UV absorbance on a Nanodrop 2000c. This clone appeared once. The antigen it binds to is not known. No per-base quality is available; no much larger clone lies one base away. The germline V gene (reference sequence) gives CDR1 as LNHDA and CDR2 as SQIVND. Relative to germline, V is 3 bases shorter and J is 4 bases shorter, with 15 bases between their ends. Measured from the cysteine to the phenylalanine, the CDR3 is 15 residues long. Kept here is only the CDR3 DNA, which spans 45 bases and is read in frame from base 1.

Using the deep immunoSEQ assay, TCR CDR3 regions were amplified from genomic DNA by multiplex PCR. For each cell subset, the extracted genomic DNA was distributed evenly across all wells of several immunoSEQ 96-well plates, and each plate served as one replicate. Each replicate PCR for sorted subsets received around 200 ng genomic DNA, equal to some 32,000 T cell genomes. Purified libraries were measured with a Qubit 3.0 fluorometer, size-checked on a Bioanalyzer 2100, and measured again with the KAPA Library Quantification kit. A separate single-read 150-cycle Illumina NextSeq 550 flow cell was used to sequence each immunoSEQ 96-well plate. Per the original workflow: Because the immunoSEQ output included only junctional sequences and no quality scores, the filtering could not be the same as the filtering used for full-length reads. Sequences were annotated with PyIR, a Python wrapper for IgBLAST v1.9, and V/J genes and CDR3 were assigned using IMGT germline references. Reads with weak V/J assignments (E-value above 1e-6), missing CDR3, stop codons, out-of-frame junctions, or ambiguous translated residues were removed. V3J clonotypes were defined by identical inferred V gene, J gene, and CDR3 amino acid sequence. The percentage overlap between two repertoires was calculated by dividing the number of shared unique clonotypes by the size of the smaller repertoire. Three approaches were used to assess repertoire richness: RTK rarefaction, the Chao1 estimator, and Recon v2.1 estimates of unobserved clonotypes. OLGA was used to compute generation probabilities for all TCRbeta clonotypes that the gDNA method yielded from a few donors. TCRdb obtained this table from immuneACCESS and retained in-frame rearrangements with V and J assigned. These tables miss some clones; where compared with another copy, unresolved V genes account for less than half of the shortfall, and the remainder is unexplained. V, J and clone size are taken as reported in that table, and D and trimming were inferred from the DNA itself. Present in this sample are about 750,000 clones, 80% to 95% of which were seen just once. Around 24% of the sample is held by the ten biggest clonotypes.

The investigation overall reported the following: Compared with non-shared clonotypes, the clonotypes found in all four sorted-subset donors had higher generation probabilities. Rarefaction of sorted-subset datasets indicated incomplete sequencing despite the large sequencing depth. Because the study included a small number of donors, the genetic and exposure-history diversity represented was limited. Estimated clonotype richness was generally larger for naive than for memory subsets. Pairwise subsampling indicated that sequencing depth was expected to affect the degree of clonotype sharing among donors. Sampling was restricted to blood, and TCR repertoires in tissue are likely to differ from TCR repertoires in blood. Approximately 5% of naive CD4, approximately 3.7% of naive CD8, 2% to 2.5% of memory CD4, and 0.35% to 0.5% of memory CD8 clonotypes were shared across several donors.

This chain joins TRBV19 to TRBJ1-2, with no D gene named confidently. Material for sequencing was naive CD8+ T cells sorted from blood. The cell subset or site label here, explained by the study, means: CD45RA+CCR7+. This sequence originates from a man between 25 and 39 years old in good health. The sequence in DNA is TGTGCCAGTAGTATCTTCGCTGGGGAGACCTATGGCTACACCTTC. This gives the protein CASSIFAGETYGYTF.